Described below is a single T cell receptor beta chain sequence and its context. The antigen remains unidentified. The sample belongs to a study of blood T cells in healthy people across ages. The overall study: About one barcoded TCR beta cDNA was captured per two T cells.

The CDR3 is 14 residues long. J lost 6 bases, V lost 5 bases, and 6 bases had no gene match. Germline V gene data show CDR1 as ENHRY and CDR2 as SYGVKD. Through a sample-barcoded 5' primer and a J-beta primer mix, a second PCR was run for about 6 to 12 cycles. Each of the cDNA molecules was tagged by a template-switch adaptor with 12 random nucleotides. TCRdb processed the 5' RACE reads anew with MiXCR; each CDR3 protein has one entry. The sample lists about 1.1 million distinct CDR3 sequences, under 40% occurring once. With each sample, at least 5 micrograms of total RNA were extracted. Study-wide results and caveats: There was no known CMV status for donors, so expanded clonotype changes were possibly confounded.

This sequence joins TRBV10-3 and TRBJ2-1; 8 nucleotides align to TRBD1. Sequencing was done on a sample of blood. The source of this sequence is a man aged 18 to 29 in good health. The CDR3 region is CAISPGTGFNEQFF. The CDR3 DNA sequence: TGTGCCATCAGTCCCGGGACAGGTTTCAATGAGCAGTTCTTC.